This TCR beta chain was obtained from a study of cytomegalovirus exposure and HLA in healthy donors. The PCR had 60 Vbeta and 13 Jbeta primers. The data were produced by immunoSEQ multiplex PCR, yet TCRdb's version contains in-frame clones alone and is incomplete. The table has approximately 140,000 clones, around 82% seen once; the top ten hold roughly 5.6%. Donors likely had unrecorded immune exposures despite being nominally healthy when sampled. The V and J ends lost 0 bases and 5 bases, in that order; junction bases with no gene match: 13. This CDR3 spans 18 amino acids. Germline values: CDR1 SGHRS, CDR2 YFSETQ.

The chain employs TRBV5-1 and TRBJ2-3; 9 positions match TRBD2. This clonotype was obtained from a woman between 40 and 50 years old in good health and CMV-seropositive. The material sequenced was PBMCs. CDR3 bases: TGCGCCAGCAGCTTGGGGTCGGGCGGGAGGGCCCTCGAAGATACGCAGTATTTT. Translating it yields CASSLGSGGRALEDTQYF.